One and the same sample provided the 3 T cell receptor beta chains below, sequenced in a study of PD-L1 blockade in urothelial cancer. Clones were sequenced by immunoSEQ multiplex PCR, and TCRdb holds only the in-frame ones, with some missing. The top ten clones hold less than 4.5% of a sample with some 52,000 clones, approximately 80% of them seen once. The sequences come from PBMCs, collected around atezolizumab (anti-PD-L1) treatment. The receptors derive from a man aged 65 to 85 with urothelial cancer.

This clone was detected only a few times. The chain has TRBV5-4 and TRBJ2-7; 12 bases agree with TRBD1. V was clipped by 0 bases and J by 0 bases; unmatched bases: 10. Germline V gives CDR1 SGHNT, CDR2 YYREEE (reference sequence). This CDR3 region has 19 residues. In DNA, the CDR3 is TGTGCCAGCAGCTTGGAAGGGACAGGGGGCCATCACCCCTCCTACGAGCAGTACTTC. It codes for CASSLEGTGGHHPSYEQYF.

V and J are TRBV11-3 and TRBJ2-5, with a weak D call TRBD1 (5 bases). The CDR3 is 15 residues long. Germline assignment: CDR1 SGHNT and CDR2 YENEEA. Trimming left V 0 bases short and J 5 bases short, with 13 bases between. CDR3 bases: TGTGCCAGCAGCTTAGATCGGCAGGGCTATGAGACCCAGTACTTC. It yields the protein CASSLDRQGYETQYF.

This clone appeared a few times. The chain uses TRBV11-3 and TRBJ2-2; D unclear. The CDR3 sequence is 13 residues long. Trimming stripped 3 bases from V and 6 bases from J, with 8 bases between. Per germline, CDR1 SGHNT and CDR2 YENEEA. CDR3 in amino acids: CASSFTTPGELFF. The DNA of the CDR3 is TGTGCCAGCAGCTTTACTACTCCCGGGGAGCTGTTTTTT.